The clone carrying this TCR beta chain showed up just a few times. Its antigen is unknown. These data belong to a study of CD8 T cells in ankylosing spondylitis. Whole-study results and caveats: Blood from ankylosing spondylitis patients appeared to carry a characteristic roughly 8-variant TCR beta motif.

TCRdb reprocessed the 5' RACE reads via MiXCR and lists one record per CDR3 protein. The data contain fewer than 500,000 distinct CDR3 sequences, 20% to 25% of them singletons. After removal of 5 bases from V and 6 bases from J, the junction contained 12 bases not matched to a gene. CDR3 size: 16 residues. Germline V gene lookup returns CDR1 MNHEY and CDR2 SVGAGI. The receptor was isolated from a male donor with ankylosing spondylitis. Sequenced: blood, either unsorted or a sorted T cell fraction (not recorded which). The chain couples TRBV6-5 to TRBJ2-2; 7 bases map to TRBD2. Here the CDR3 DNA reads TGTGCCAGCAGTCACCTCGGGGGGATTTCAGCCGGGGAGCTGTTTTTT. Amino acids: CASSHLGGISAGELFF.